This paragraph covers one TCR beta chain sequence. The target antigen is unknown. Using immunoSEQ multiplex PCR, the repertoire was profiled, and TCRdb retains in-frame clones only, with some absent. Of several thousand clones listed, more than 40% are singletons. The data belong to a study of T cell clones after liver transplantation. Study at large: A pre-transplant mixed lymphocyte reaction with TCRbeta sequencing defined graft-donor-reactive clones followed in post-transplant blood.

The study's findings and limits: Migration into the graft, not deletion, may explain lost graft donor-reactive T cells. Donor-reactive sequences fell more than third party-reactive ones, suggesting partial deletion.

This CDR3 has 14 residues. The V segment lost 5 bases and the J segment 5 bases; nucleotides outside the gene matches: 5. Germline V gene lookup returns CDR1 LNHDA and CDR2 SQIVND (reference sequence). Alloreactive TCRbeta sequences came from sequencing proliferating CFSE-low cells in the MLR. The receptor comes from a human patient who received a liver transplant. These T cells may partly come from the graft donor. What was sequenced was CD4+ T cells from cultured PBMCs. The chain has TRBV19 and TRBJ2-7, with 11 positions matching TRBD2. This chain's CDR3 is CASSPLAGVDEQYF. CDR3 coding DNA: TGTGCCAGTAGTCCACTAGCGGGAGTGGACGAGCAGTACTTC.